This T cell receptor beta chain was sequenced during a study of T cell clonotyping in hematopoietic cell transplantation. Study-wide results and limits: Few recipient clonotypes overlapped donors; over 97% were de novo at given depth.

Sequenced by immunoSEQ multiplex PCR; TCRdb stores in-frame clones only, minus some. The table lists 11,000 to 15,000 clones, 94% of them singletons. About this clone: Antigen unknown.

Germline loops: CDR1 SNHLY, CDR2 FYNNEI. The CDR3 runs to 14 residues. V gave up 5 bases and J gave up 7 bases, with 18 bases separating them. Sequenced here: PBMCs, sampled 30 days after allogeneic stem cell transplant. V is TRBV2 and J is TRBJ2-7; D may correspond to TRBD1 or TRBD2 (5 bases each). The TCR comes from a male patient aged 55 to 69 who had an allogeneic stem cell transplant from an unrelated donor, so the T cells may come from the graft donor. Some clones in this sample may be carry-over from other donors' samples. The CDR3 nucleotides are TGTGCCAGCAGTTTCTCCGGGACGGACGGTGAGCAGTACTTC. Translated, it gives CASSFSGTDGEQYF. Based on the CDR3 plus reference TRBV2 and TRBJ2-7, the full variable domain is EPEVTQTPSHQVTQMGQEVILRCVPISNHLYFYWYRQILGQKVEFLVSFYNNEISEKSEIFDDQFSVERPDGSNFTLKIRSTKLEDSAMYFCASSFSGTDGEQYFGPGTRLTVT.